These 18 T cell receptor beta chains originate from one sample sequenced in a study of OX40 agonist ivuxolimab in advanced cancers. The assay was immunoSEQ multiplex PCR, and TCRdb's table has in-frame clones only and misses some. The repertoire includes about 64,000 clones, approximately 88% of them detected once, and 2.5% to 3% sits in the top ten. The specimen comprised CD4+ or CD8+ T cells sorted from blood, sampled in a trial of the OX40 agonist ivuxolimab. The receptors come from an adult with an advanced solid tumor such as melanoma, head and neck, liver or kidney cancer.

This chain joins TRBV10-3 and TRBJ2-1, with TRBD1 matching 10 bases. This CDR3 has 15 residues. J lost 2 bases, V lost 10 bases, and 8 bases had no gene match. Germline values: CDR1 ENHRY, CDR2 SYGVKD. In DNA, the CDR3 is TGTGCCACCGTATCCGGGACAGGGGCCTACAATGAGCAGTTCTTC. It is translated as CATVSGTGAYNEQFF.

This sequence joins TRBV10-3 and TRBJ1-2; TRBD1 aligns across 11 bases. The CDR3 consists of 17 residues. CDR1 and CDR2 from the germline V gene are ENHRY and SYGVKD. The V segment lost 0 bases and the J segment 8 bases; nucleotides outside the gene matches: 11. The CDR3 nucleotides are TGTGCCATCAGTGAGTCGATAATCGGACAGGGGGCGCGAGGCTACACCTTC. Encoded protein: CAISESIIGQGARGYTF.

The CDR3 bases are TGTGCCAGTAGTGTTGGGACGGCTTTGAGGGCCCAGCATTTT. Translated: CASSVGTALRAQHF. V gene TRBV19 combines with J gene TRBJ1-5, with D possibly TRBD1 on 5 matching bases. This CDR3 is 14 amino acids long. Trimming left V 5 bases short and J 11 bases short, with 19 bases between. From germline, CDR1 is LNHDA and CDR2 SQIVND (reference sequence).

This clone was detected only a few times. The CDR3 reads CASSRGVRDYGYTF. DNA of the CDR3: TGTGCCAGCAGCAGAGGGGTCAGGGACTATGGCTACACCTTC. The chain has TRBV5-4 and TRBJ1-2; D perhaps matches TRBD1 (5 bases). The CDR3 runs to 14 residues. Per the germline V gene, CDR1 is SGHNT and CDR2 is YYREEE (reference sequence). Trimming stripped 4 bases from V and 3 bases from J, with 13 bases between.

This chain joins TRBV5-1 and TRBJ2-1; D perhaps matches TRBD2 (7 bases). Germline CDR1 and CDR2: SGHRS and YFSETQ. This CDR3 spans 16 amino acids. The V gene lost 4 bases and the J gene lost 0 bases, with 14 bases spanning the gap. The DNA of the CDR3 is TGCGCCAGCAGCGGGAACAGGGAGGGCTCCTACAATGAGCAGTTCTTC. Translated: CASSGNREGSYNEQFF.

This chain links TRBV11-2 with TRBJ2-1, with TRBD2 identical over 8 bases. Unmatched junction bases numbered 10, after V lost 5 bases and J lost 13 bases. Per germline, CDR1 SGHAT and CDR2 FQNNGV. This CDR3 comprises 13 residues. DNA of the CDR3: TGTGCCAGCAGCACTACCCGGGGGGGTGAACAGTTCTTC. Its translation: CASSTTRGGEQFF.

The chain links TRBV19 to TRBJ1-2, with 10 bases fitting TRBD1. The CDR3 is made up of 15 amino acids. Germline CDR1 LNHDA, CDR2 SQIVND (reference sequence). V gave up 3 bases and J gave up 4 bases; unmatched junction bases: 5. The CDR3 DNA reads as TGTGCCAGTAGTATCAGCCGGACAGGGGGCTATGGCTACACCTTC. Its translation is CASSISRTGGYGYTF.

This chain joins TRBV6-5 and TRBJ2-1, with D perhaps TRBD1 (6 bases). With 5 bases removed from V and 14 bases from J, the gap between germline ends came to 16 bases. The CDR3 is made up of 12 amino acids. From germline, CDR1 is MNHEY and CDR2 SVGAGI. CDR3 amino acids: CASSTLQGFKFF. For the CDR3, the DNA is TGTGCCAGCAGTACACTACAGGGATTCAAGTTCTTC.

This chain links TRBV5-4 with TRBJ2-3; tentatively, D is TRBD1 (5 bases). The CDR3 is 16 amino acids. The germline V gene encodes CDR1 SGHNT and CDR2 YYREEE (reference sequence). Trimming took 0 bases from V and 2 from J, leaving 13 bases between them. The DNA for the CDR3 is TGTGCCAGCAGCTTGGTGGTTGACAGAGTCACAGATACGCAGTATTTT. This gives the protein CASSLVVDRVTDTQYF.

The chain links TRBV7-2 to TRBJ2-3; D not resolved. V was clipped by 5 bases and J by 2 bases, with 11 bases between them. CDR3 length equals 14 residues. Germline CDR1 and CDR2: SGHTA and FQGNSA. The CDR3: CASSAQFSTDTQYF. As DNA, the CDR3 is TGTGCCAGCAGCGCCCAGTTCTCCACAGATACGCAGTATTTT.

This chain uses TRBV9 with TRBJ2-1, with TRBD2 matching 9 bases. This CDR3 has 15 residues. After removal of 4 bases from V and 13 bases from J, the junction contained 15 bases not matched to a gene. From germline, CDR1 is SGDLS and CDR2 YYNGEE. CDR3: CASSPQGLANPFQFF. The CDR3 nucleotides read TGTGCCAGCAGCCCCCAGGGACTAGCAAATCCCTTTCAGTTCTTC.

The chain carries TRBV28 and TRBJ2-7, with 11 bases that match TRBD2. Looked up from germline, CDR1 is MDHEN and CDR2 is SYDVKM. This CDR3 has 14 residues. V lost 5 bases to trimming and J lost 0 bases; unmatched junction nucleotides: 0. CDR3 protein: CASSTSGGSYEQYF. The CDR3 nucleotides read TGTGCCAGCAGTACTAGCGGGGGCTCCTACGAGCAGTACTTC.

The genes are TRBV6-4 and TRBJ2-1, with D tentatively TRBD2 (6 bases). From germline, CDR1 is MRHNA and CDR2 SNTAGT. V lost 8 bases and J lost 5, with 13 bases in between. The CDR3 is made up of 13 amino acids. CDR3 DNA: TGTGCCAGCGGTATAAGACTAGACAATGAGCAGTTCTTC. This sequence encodes CASGIRLDNEQFF.

In this sample, this clone turned up once. The J gene is TRBJ2-1, the V gene TRBV27; D unresolved. Germline V gene data show CDR1 as MNHEY and CDR2 as SMNVEV (reference sequence). Trimming cost V 2 bases and J 6 bases, with 17 bases left between them. This CDR3 region has 16 residues. The CDR3 region is CASSLSLSVVPNEQFF. The CDR3 nucleotides are TGTGCCAGCAGTTTAAGTCTCTCTGTAGTTCCCAATGAGCAGTTCTTC.

V gene TRBV28 combines with J gene TRBJ2-1; 7 nucleotides agree with TRBD2. This CDR3 is built from 15 residues. The junction had 7 bases not matched to a gene; V was cut back by 6 bases and J by 2 bases. Germline CDR1 reads MDHEN; CDR2 reads SYDVKM. The CDR3 DNA reads as TGTGCCAGCAGGGGCGGGAGTGGTGCCTACAATGAGCAGTTCTTC. Its translation is CASRGGSGAYNEQFF.

The sample holds one count of this clone. The chain combines TRBV18 with TRBJ1-4, with no clear D. The CDR3 covers 15 residues. Trimming stripped 3 bases from V and 2 bases from J, with 10 bases between. CDR1 is KGHSH and CDR2 is LQKENI in the germline V gene. The chain's CDR3 is CASSPTFGTNEKLFF. The DNA of the CDR3 is TGTGCCAGCTCACCGACTTTTGGGACTAATGAAAAACTGTTTTTT. Complete variable domain (other parts from reference TRBV18 and TRBJ1-4): NAGVMQNPRHLVRRRGQEARLRCSPMKGHSHVYWYRQLPEEGLKFMVYLQKENIIDESGMPKERFSAEFPKEGPSILRIQQVVRGDSAAYFCASSPTFGTNEKLFFGSGTQLSVL.

This sequence joins TRBV11-1 and TRBJ2-1; TRBD2 matches at 9 bases. The J segment lost 5 bases and the V segment lost 5 bases, leaving 7 bases of the junction unmatched. This CDR3 comprises 15 residues. Germline CDR1 is SGHAT and CDR2 is FQDESV (reference sequence). For the CDR3, the DNA is TGTGCCAGCAGCATACGGACTAGCGCTAACAATGAGCAGTTCTTC. Its protein product is CASSIRTSANNEQFF.

The rearrangement joins TRBV30 to TRBJ2-1, with D unclear. Germline V CDR1 and CDR2: GTSNPN, SVGIG (reference sequence). V was shortened by 6 bases and J by 6 bases, with 6 bases between the two germline ends. There are 10 residues in the CDR3. The CDR3 protein is CACFVNEQFF. The CDR3 region has the DNA TGTGCCTGTTTTGTCAATGAGCAGTTCTTC.